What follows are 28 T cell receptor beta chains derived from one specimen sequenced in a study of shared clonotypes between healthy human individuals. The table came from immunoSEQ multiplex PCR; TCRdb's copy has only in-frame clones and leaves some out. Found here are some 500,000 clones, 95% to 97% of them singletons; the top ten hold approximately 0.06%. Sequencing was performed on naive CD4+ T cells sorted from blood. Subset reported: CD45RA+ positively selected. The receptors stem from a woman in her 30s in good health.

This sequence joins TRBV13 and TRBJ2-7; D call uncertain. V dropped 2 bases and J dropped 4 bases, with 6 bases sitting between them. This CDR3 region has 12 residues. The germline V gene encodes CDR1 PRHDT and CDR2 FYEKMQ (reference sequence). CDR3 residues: CASSLNRYEQYF. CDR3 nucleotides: TGTGCCAGCAGCTTAAACCGGTACGAGCAGTACTTC.

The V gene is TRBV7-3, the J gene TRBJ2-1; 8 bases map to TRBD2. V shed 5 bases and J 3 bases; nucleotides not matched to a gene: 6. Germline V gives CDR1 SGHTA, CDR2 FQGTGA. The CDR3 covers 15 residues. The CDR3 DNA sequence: TGTGCCAGCAGCCCGCCCGGGACTAGCTACAATGAGCAGTTCTTC. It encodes CASSPPGTSYNEQFF.

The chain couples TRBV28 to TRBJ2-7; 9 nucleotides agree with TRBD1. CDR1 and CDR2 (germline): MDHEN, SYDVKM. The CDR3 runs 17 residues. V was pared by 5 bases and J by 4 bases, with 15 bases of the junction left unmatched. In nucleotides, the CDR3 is TGTGCCAGCAGTGCCACCTTACAGGGGGCGCGAAGGTACGAGCAGTACTTC. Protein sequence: CASSATLQGARRYEQYF. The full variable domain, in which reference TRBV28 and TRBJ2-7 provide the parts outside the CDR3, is DVKVTQSSRYLVKRTGEKVFLECVQDMDHENMFWYRQDPGLGLRLIYFSYDVKMKEKGDIPEGYSVSREKKERFSLILESASTNQTSMYLCASSATLQGARRYEQYFGPGTRLTVT.

This chain's CDR3 is CASSWTGEFADTQYF. Here the CDR3 DNA reads TGTGCCAGCAGCTGGACAGGGGAATTTGCAGATACGCAGTATTTT. This rearrangement joins TRBV5-6 to TRBJ2-3; TRBD1 aligns across 9 bases. With V trimmed by 3 bases and J by 4 bases, 6 bases remained unmatched. The CDR3 spans 15 residues. The germline CDR1 and CDR2 sequences are SGHDT and YYEEEE.

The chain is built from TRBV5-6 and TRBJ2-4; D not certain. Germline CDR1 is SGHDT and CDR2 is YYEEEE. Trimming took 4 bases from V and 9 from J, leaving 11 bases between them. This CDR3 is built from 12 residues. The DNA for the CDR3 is TGTGCCAGCAGCCCCCGGGCAGGCATTCAGTACTTC. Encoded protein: CASSPRAGIQYF.

CDR3 amino acids: CASSQTGDTEAFF. The CDR3 coding sequence is TGTGCCAGCAGCCAGACAGGGGACACTGAAGCTTTCTTT. The V call is TRBV14, the J call TRBJ1-1; TRBD1 matches 8 bases. The junction had 0 bases not matched to a gene; V was cut back by 3 bases and J by 3 bases. The CDR3 totals 13 residues. Per the germline V gene, CDR1 is SGHDN and CDR2 is FVKESK.

The CDR3: CASSLAGGNTGELFF. For the CDR3, the DNA is TGTGCCAGCTCCCTAGCGGGAGGGAACACCGGGGAGCTGTTTTTT. V and J are TRBV9 and TRBJ2-2, with 11 bases fitting TRBD2. The CDR3 spans 15 residues. Germline V CDR1 and CDR2: SGDLS, YYNGEE. V shed 7 bases and J 1 base; nucleotides not matched to a gene: 3.

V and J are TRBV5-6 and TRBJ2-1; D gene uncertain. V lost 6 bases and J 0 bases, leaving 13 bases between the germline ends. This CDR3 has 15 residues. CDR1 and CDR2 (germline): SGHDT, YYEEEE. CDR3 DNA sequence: TGTGCCAGCACCCTAAGCCAGTACTCCTACAATGAGCAGTTCTTC. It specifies CASTLSQYSYNEQFF. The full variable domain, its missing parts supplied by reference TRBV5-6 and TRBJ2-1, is DAGVTQSPTHLIKTRGQQVTLRCSPKSGHDTVSWYQQALGQGPQFIFQYYEEEERQRGNFPDRFSGHQFPNYSSELNVNALLLGDSALYLCASTLSQYSYNEQFFGPGTRLTVL.

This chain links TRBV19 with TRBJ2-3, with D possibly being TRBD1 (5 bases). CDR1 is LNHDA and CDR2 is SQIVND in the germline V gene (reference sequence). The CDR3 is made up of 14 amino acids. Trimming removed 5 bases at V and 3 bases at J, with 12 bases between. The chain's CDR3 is CASSGQGRTDTQYF. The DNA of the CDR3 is TGTGCCAGTAGTGGCCAGGGTCGAACAGATACGCAGTATTTT.

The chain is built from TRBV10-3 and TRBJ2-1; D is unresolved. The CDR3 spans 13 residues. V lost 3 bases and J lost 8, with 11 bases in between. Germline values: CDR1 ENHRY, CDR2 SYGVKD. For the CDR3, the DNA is TGTGCCATCAGTGAACTATCAACCTATGAGCAGTTCTTC. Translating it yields CAISELSTYEQFF.

The CDR3 spells CAWSSGSGNTIYF. The CDR3 DNA reads as TGTGCCTGGAGTTCGGGATCTGGAAACACCATATATTTT. V usage is TRBV30 and J usage is TRBJ1-3; D not certain. The germline V gene encodes CDR1 GTSNPN and CDR2 SVGIG (reference sequence). The CDR3 extends over 13 amino acids. The germline V and J ends were trimmed by 2 bases and 1 base, with 6 bases remaining between them. Full variable domain (rest looked up from reference TRBV30 and TRBJ1-3): SQTIHQWPATLVQPVGSPLSLECTVEGTSNPNLYWYRQAAGRGLQLLFYSVGIGQISSEVPQNLSASRPQDRQFILSSKKLLLSDSGFYLCAWSSGSGNTIYFGEGSWLTVV.

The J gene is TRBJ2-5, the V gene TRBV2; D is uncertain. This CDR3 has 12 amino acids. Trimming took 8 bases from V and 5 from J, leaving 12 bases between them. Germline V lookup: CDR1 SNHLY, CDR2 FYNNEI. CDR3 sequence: CASSTVSETQYF. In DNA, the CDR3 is TGTGCCAGCTCGACGGTTTCCGAGACCCAGTACTTC.

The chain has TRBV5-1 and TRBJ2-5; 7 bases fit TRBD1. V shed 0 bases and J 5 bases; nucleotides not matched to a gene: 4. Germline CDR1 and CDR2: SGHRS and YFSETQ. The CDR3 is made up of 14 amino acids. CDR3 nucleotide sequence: TGCGCCAGCAGCTTGGGACAGGGTTGGGAGACCCAGTACTTC. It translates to CASSLGQGWETQYF.

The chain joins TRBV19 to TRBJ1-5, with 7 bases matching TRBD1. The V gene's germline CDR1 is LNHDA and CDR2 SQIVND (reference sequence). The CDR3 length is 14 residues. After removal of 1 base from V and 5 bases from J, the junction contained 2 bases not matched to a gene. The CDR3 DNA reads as TGTGCCAGTAGTATAGGAGGGGGCTATCAGCCCCAGCATTTT. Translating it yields CASSIGGGYQPQHF. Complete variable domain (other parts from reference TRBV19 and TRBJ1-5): DGGITQSPKYLFRKEGQNVTLSCEQNLNHDAMYWYRQDPGQGLRLIYYSQIVNDFQKGDIAEGYSVSREKKESFPLTVTSAQKNPTAFYLCASSIGGGYQPQHFGDGTRLSIL.

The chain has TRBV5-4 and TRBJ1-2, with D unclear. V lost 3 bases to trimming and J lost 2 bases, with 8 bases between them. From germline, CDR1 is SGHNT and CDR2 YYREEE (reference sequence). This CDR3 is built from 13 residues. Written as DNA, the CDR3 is TGTGCCAGCAGCTCGATCGAAAACTATGGCTACACCTTC. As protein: CASSSIENYGYTF.

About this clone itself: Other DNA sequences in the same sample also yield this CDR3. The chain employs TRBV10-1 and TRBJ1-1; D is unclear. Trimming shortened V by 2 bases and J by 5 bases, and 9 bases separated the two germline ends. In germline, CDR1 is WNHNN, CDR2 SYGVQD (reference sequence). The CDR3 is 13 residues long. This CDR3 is CASSEGWGTEAFF. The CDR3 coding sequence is TGCGCCAGCAGTGAGGGCTGGGGAACTGAAGCTTTCTTT.

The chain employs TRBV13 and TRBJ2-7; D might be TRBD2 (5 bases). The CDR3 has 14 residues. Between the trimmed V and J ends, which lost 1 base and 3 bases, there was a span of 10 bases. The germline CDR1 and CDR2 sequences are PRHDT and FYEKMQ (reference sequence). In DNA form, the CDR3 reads TGTGCCAGCAGCTTAGAAGCGGAAGACTACGAGCAGTACTTC. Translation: CASSLEAEDYEQYF.

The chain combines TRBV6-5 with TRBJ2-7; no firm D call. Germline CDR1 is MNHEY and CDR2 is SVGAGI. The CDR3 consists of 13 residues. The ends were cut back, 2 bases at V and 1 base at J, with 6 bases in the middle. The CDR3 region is CASSYRASYEQYF. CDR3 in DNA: TGTGCCAGCAGTTACAGGGCATCCTACGAGCAGTACTTC.

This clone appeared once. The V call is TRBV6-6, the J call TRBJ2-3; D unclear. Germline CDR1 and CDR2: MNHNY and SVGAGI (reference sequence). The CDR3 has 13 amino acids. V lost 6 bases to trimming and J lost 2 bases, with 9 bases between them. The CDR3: CASSQDPTDTQYF. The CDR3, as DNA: TGTGCCAGCAGCCAGGATCCCACAGATACGCAGTATTTT.

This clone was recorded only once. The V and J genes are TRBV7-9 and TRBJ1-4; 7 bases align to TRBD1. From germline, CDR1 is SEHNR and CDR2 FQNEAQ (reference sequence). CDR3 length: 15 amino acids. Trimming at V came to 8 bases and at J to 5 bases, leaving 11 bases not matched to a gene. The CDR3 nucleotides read TGTGCCAGCGGCTACGCCGGGACAGTCAATGAAAAACTGTTTTTT. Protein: CASGYAGTVNEKLFF.

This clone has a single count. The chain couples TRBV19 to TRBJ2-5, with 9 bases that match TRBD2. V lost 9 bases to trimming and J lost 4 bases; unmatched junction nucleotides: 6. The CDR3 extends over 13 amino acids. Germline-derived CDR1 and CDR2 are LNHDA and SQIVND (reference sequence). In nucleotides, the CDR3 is TGTGCCAGCCTAGCGGGATTTGGAGAGACCCAGTACTTC. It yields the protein CASLAGFGETQYF.

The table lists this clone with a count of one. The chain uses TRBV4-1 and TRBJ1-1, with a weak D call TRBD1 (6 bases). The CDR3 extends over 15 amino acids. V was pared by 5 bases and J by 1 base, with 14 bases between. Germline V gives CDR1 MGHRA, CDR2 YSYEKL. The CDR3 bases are TGCGCCAGCAGCGGAGCGGGGGCGCCGAACACTGAAGCTTTCTTT. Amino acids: CASSGAGAPNTEAFF.

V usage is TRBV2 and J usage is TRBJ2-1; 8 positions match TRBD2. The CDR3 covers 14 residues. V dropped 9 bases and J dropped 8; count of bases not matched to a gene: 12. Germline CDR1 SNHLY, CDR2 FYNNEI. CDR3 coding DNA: TGTGCCAGTCATAGCGGGACCCTTTTGGATGAGCAGTTCTTC. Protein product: CASHSGTLLDEQFF. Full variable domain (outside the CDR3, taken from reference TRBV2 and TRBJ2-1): EPEVTQTPSHQVTQMGQEVILRCVPISNHLYFYWYRQILGQKVEFLVSFYNNEISEKSEIFDDQFSVERPDGSNFTLKIRSTKLEDSAMYFCASHSGTLLDEQFFGPGTRLTVL.

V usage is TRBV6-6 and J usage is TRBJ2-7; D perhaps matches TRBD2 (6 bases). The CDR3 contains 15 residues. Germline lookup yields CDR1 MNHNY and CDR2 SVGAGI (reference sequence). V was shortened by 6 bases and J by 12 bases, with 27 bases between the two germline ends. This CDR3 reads CASSPPSAGSPSRYF. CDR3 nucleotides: TGTGCCAGCAGCCCACCCTCTGCCGGGAGCCCTTCGCGGTACTTC.

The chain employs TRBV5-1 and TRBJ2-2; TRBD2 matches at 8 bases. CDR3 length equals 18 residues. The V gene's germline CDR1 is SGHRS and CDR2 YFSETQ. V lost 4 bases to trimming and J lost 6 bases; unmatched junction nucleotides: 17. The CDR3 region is CASSPELGLGPSAGELFF. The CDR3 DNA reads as TGCGCCAGCAGCCCGGAACTGGGACTAGGGCCCAGCGCCGGGGAGCTGTTTTTT.

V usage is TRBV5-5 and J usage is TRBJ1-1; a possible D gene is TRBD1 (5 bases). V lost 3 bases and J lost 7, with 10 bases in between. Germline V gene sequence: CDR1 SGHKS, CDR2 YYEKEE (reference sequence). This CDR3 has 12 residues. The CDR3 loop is CASSWTSLEAFF. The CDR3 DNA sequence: TGTGCCAGCAGCTGGACATCCCTTGAAGCTTTCTTT.

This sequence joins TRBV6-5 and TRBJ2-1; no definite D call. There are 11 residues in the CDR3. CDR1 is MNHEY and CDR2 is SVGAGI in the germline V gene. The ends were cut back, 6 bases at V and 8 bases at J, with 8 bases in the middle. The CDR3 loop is CASRFAYEQFF. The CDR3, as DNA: TGTGCCAGCAGATTCGCATATGAGCAGTTCTTC.

The CDR3 DNA is TGTGCCACCAATGCCAGGGTACCAGATACGCAGTATTTT. Encoded protein: CATNARVPDTQYF. This chain joins TRBV28 and TRBJ2-3; maybe TRBD1 (5 bases). The length of the CDR3 is 13 residues. The V and J ends lost 10 bases and 4 bases respectively, with 15 bases between them. The V gene's germline CDR1 is MDHEN and CDR2 SYDVKM. The complete variable domain, with remaining parts taken from reference TRBV28 and TRBJ2-3, reads DVKVTQSSRYLVKRTGEKVFLECVQDMDHENMFWYRQDPGLGLRLIYFSYDVKMKEKGDIPEGYSVSREKKERFSLILESASTNQTSMYLCATNARVPDTQYFGPGTRLTVL.